The T cell receptor beta chain under discussion was sequenced for a study of blood T cell repertoires in COVID-19. At the level of the study: Nucleic acid was either cDNA or gDNA, and it came from T cells, B-cell-depleted T cells, or PBMCs.

The germline gives CDR1 SGDLS, CDR2 YYNGEE. Germline trimming cut 4 bases from V and 5 bases from J; bases unmatched to any gene: 11. The CDR3 totals 16 residues. Only a few counts were recorded for this clone. Patients in Seattle were enrolled during active infection, then followed longitudinally. Per the authors' pipeline: The authors estimated nucleated cell counts from reference gene primer amplification. Data came from immunoSEQ multiplex PCR; TCRdb stores just in-frame clones and leaves some out. Clonal size and the V and J genes are those of that table, whereas D and trimming came from the DNA. The repertoire holds 190,000 or so clones, about three quarters seen once, with roughly 12% in the top ten.

The TCR was taken from a woman older than 75 with COVID-19, enrolled during active disease. Sequencing used peripheral blood. This chain connects TRBV9 to TRBJ2-1, with 8 positions matching TRBD2. CDR3 in amino acids: CASSPPLAGGNNEQFF. Here the CDR3 DNA reads TGTGCCAGCAGCCCTCCACTGGCGGGAGGAAACAATGAGCAGTTCTTC.